The T cell receptor (beta chain) under discussion was sequenced for a study of cytomegalovirus exposure and HLA in healthy donors. The CDR3 has 14 amino acids. CDR1 and CDR2 (germline): GTSNPN, SVGIG (reference sequence). V dropped 4 bases and J dropped 8; count of bases not matched to a gene: 13. The PCR ran on 60 Vbeta and 13 Jbeta primers. Sequencing was performed with immunoSEQ multiplex PCR; in TCRdb, only in-frame clones are kept and a portion is missing. The sample gives around 180,000 clones, roughly 88% of which show up once; more than 1% is in the top ten. General observations from the study: CMV antigen specificity was confirmed in vitro for three CMV-associated chains.

Each of the donors was a healthy bone marrow donor. For this clone: Its antigen is not known.

This receptor was taken from a boy aged 2 to 10 in good health and CMV-seronegative. V is TRBV30 and J is TRBJ1-2; 7 bases agree with TRBD1. The sequenced sample consisted of PBMCs. The DNA for the CDR3 is TGTGCCTGGACATTGGGAACAGGGGTGTTAGGCTACACCTTC. Residues: CAWTLGTGVLGYTF.